The 15 T cell receptor beta chains below all came from one sample that was sequenced in a study of control samples from healthy donors and cancer patients. The method was immunoSEQ multiplex PCR; TCRdb's version includes in-frame clones alone and lacks a portion of them. Here the sample spans about 140,000 clones, around 88% being singletons. Sequencing was carried out using blood. These receptors originate from a man between 18 and 29 years old in good health.

This sequence joins TRBV19 and TRBJ2-5, with 7 bases that match TRBD1. Germline V gene lookup returns CDR1 LNHDA and CDR2 SQIVND (reference sequence). The CDR3 sequence is 16 residues long. Unmatched junction bases numbered 9, after V lost 4 bases and J lost 1 base. In DNA form, the CDR3 reads TGTGCCAGTAGTACCCCCTCCGGGACAGTCCAAGAGACCCAGTACTTC. This sequence encodes CASSTPSGTVQETQYF. The complete variable domain, with remaining parts taken from reference TRBV19 and TRBJ2-5, reads DGGITQSPKYLFRKEGQNVTLSCEQNLNHDAMYWYRQDPGQGLRLIYYSQIVNDFQKGDIAEGYSVSREKKESFPLTVTSAQKNPTAFYLCASSTPSGTVQETQYFGPGTRLLVL.

This clone was found a few times. The chain couples TRBV29-1 to TRBJ2-3; either TRBD1 or TRBD2 may fit D (6 bases each). Germline assignment: CDR1 SQVTM and CDR2 ANQGSEA. Trimming left V 1 base short and J 4 bases short, with 15 bases between. The CDR3 length is 15 residues. The CDR3 is CSVEVWGAVADTQYF. CDR3 nucleotides: TGCAGCGTTGAAGTTTGGGGGGCGGTCGCAGATACGCAGTATTTT.

V usage is TRBV6-2 or TRBV6-3 and J usage is TRBJ1-2; 12 bases are shared with TRBD1. V dropped 0 bases and J dropped 3; count of bases not matched to a gene: 8. Germline V gene data show CDR1 as MNHEY and CDR2 as SVGEGT. CDR3 length: 18 amino acids. DNA for the CDR3: TGTGCCAGCAGTTACTCGTCCCGGGACAGGGGGCGCGACTATGGCTACACCTTC. Translated, it gives CASSYSSRDRGRDYGYTF.

The rearrangement links TRBV5-1 to TRBJ2-3; no reliable D call. V was shortened by 0 bases and J by 4 bases, with 12 bases between the two germline ends. The CDR3 consists of 15 residues. Germline-derived CDR1 and CDR2 are SGHRS and YFSETQ. The DNA of the CDR3 is TGCGCCAGCAGCTTGGAACACCCCCTGGCAGATACGCAGTATTTT. Translated, it gives CASSLEHPLADTQYF.

The rearrangement joins TRBV7-3 to TRBJ2-1, with 7 bases lining up with TRBD2. Germline lookup yields CDR1 SGHTA and CDR2 FQGTGA. The CDR3 consists of 15 residues. The ends lost 0 bases at V and 9 bases at J; junction bases unmatched: 8. CDR3 region: CASSLTSGGLGEQFF. The CDR3 bases are TGTGCCAGCAGCTTAACCTCGGGCGGACTAGGTGAGCAGTTCTTC. The entire variable domain, with the rest obtained from reference TRBV7-3 and TRBJ2-1, is as follows: GAGVSQTPSNKVTEKGKYVELRCDPISGHTALYWYRQSLGQGPEFLIYFQGTGAADDSGLPNDRFFAVRPEGSVSTLKIQRTERGDSAVYLCASSLTSGGLGEQFFGPGTRLTVL.

This sequence joins TRBV4-2 and TRBJ2-5; TRBD2 aligns across 8 bases. Germline-derived CDR1 and CDR2 are LGHNA and YNFKEQ. There are 17 residues in the CDR3. Losses at the gene ends were 1 base for V and 3 bases for J; bases not matched to a gene: 10. The CDR3 DNA is TGTGCCAGCAGCCAAGTAGCGGGGAAGGATACGAAAGAGACCCAGTACTTC. Protein product: CASSQVAGKDTKETQYF.

This chain uses TRBV29-1 with TRBJ2-5; 7 bases are shared with TRBD2. The CDR3 contains 15 residues. Germline CDR1 SQVTM, CDR2 ANQGSEA. V trimming: 0 bases; J trimming: 5 bases; junction bases outside the gene matches: 9. The chain's CDR3 is CSVEDQGLPVETQYF. Here the CDR3 DNA reads TGCAGCGTTGAAGATCAGGGACTACCTGTGGAGACCCAGTACTTC. Full variable domain (rest looked up from reference TRBV29-1 and TRBJ2-5): SAVISQKPSRDICQRGTSLTIQCQVDSQVTMMFWYRQQPGQSLTLIATANQGSEATYESGFVIDKFPISRPNLTFSTLTVSNMSPEDSSIYLCSVEDQGLPVETQYFGPGTRLLVL.

The rearrangement links TRBV4-3 to TRBJ2-3; possible D gene TRBD2, 5 bases. This CDR3 contains 14 residues. The germline gives CDR1 LGHNA, CDR2 YSLEER. Trimming removed 0 bases at V and 9 bases at J, with 13 bases between. The CDR3: CASSQELAYETQYF. In DNA form, the CDR3 reads TGCGCCAGCAGCCAAGAGTTAGCGTATGAAACGCAGTATTTT.

This sequence joins TRBV7-2 and TRBJ2-3, with D perhaps TRBD1 or TRBD2 (5 bases each). Germline V CDR1 and CDR2: SGHTA, FQGNSA. V was pared by 1 base and J by 2 bases, with 10 bases between. The CDR3 runs to 15 residues. The CDR3 DNA sequence: TGTGCCAGCAGCTTAGGAGGGGAACACACAGATACGCAGTATTTT. This encodes CASSLGGEHTDTQYF.

This rearrangement joins TRBV19 to TRBJ2-7; possibly TRBD2 for D (7 bases). CDR3 size: 18 residues. Trimming cost V 4 bases and J 1 base, with 23 bases left between them. The germline V gene encodes CDR1 LNHDA and CDR2 SQIVND (reference sequence). Here the CDR3 reads CASSKVRIGGASSYEQYF. CDR3 sequence (DNA): TGTGCCAGTAGTAAGGTACGGATAGGGGGGGCCTCGTCCTACGAGCAGTACTTC. Drawing the rest from reference TRBV19 and TRBJ2-7, the complete variable domain is DGGITQSPKYLFRKEGQNVTLSCEQNLNHDAMYWYRQDPGQGLRLIYYSQIVNDFQKGDIAEGYSVSREKKESFPLTVTSAQKNPTAFYLCASSKVRIGGASSYEQYFGPGTRLTVT.

The genes are TRBV19 and TRBJ2-4; 9 nucleotides align to TRBD1. Germline CDR1 reads LNHDA; CDR2 reads SQIVND (reference sequence). This CDR3 has 14 amino acids. J was trimmed by 6 bases and V by 4 bases; bases with no gene match: 4. CDR3 nucleotides: TGTGCCAGTAGTACATGGGACAGGGTAAACATTCAGTACTTC. Amino acids: CASSTWDRVNIQYF.

The genes are TRBV28 and TRBJ2-1; D not certain. The CDR3 is made up of 16 amino acids. CDR1 and CDR2 from the germline V gene are MDHEN and SYDVKM. V gave up 5 bases and J gave up 8 bases, with 22 bases separating them. DNA for the CDR3: TGTGCCAGCAGTCAACTTAGGGCAGGTGTTGGCGATGAGCAGTTCTTC. Translated: CASSQLRAGVGDEQFF. Using reference TRBV28 and TRBJ2-1 for the parts outside the CDR3, the full variable domain is DVKVTQSSRYLVKRTGEKVFLECVQDMDHENMFWYRQDPGLGLRLIYFSYDVKMKEKGDIPEGYSVSREKKERFSLILESASTNQTSMYLCASSQLRAGVGDEQFFGPGTRLTVL.

CDR3 sequence: CASSSTGTAYEQYF. The CDR3 DNA follows: TGTGCCAGCAGCTCTACAGGGACAGCCTACGAGCAGTACTTC. The V gene is TRBV7-2, the J gene TRBJ2-7, with 7 bases fitting TRBD1. Trimming cost V 4 bases and J 2 bases; bases outside gene matches: 5. CDR1 SGHTA and CDR2 FQGNSA come from the germline V gene. The CDR3 contains 14 residues. The full variable domain, completed using reference TRBV7-2 and TRBJ2-7, is GAGVSQSPSNKVTEKGKDVELRCDPISGHTALYWYRQSLGQGLEFLIYFQGNSAPDKSGLPSDRFSAERTGGSVSTLTIQRTQQEDSAVYLCASSSTGTAYEQYFGPGTRLTVT.

This clone was detected only once. The genes are TRBV28 and TRBJ2-1, with no clear D. The V and J ends lost 6 bases and 10 bases respectively, with 16 bases between them. CDR1 is MDHEN, CDR2 SYDVKM, per germline. The CDR3 covers 13 residues. The CDR3 DNA reads TGTGCCAGCAGATCTCACCTTCCCCAGGAGCAGTTCTTC. Protein sequence: CASRSHLPQEQFF.

The rearrangement links TRBV9 to TRBJ2-7; 10 nucleotides agree with TRBD2. CDR3 size: 15 residues. J was trimmed by 5 bases and V by 0 bases; bases with no gene match: 5. CDR1 and CDR2 (germline): SGDLS, YYNGEE. CDR3 residues: CASSVGSGGVDEQYF. The DNA for the CDR3 is TGTGCCAGCAGCGTAGGAAGCGGGGGGGTTGACGAGCAGTACTTC. Full variable domain (missing parts from reference TRBV9 and TRBJ2-7): DSGVTQTPKHLITATGQRVTLRCSPRSGDLSVYWYQQSLDQGLQFLIQYYNGEERAKGNILERFSAQQFPDLHSELNLSSLELGDSALYFCASSVGSGGVDEQYFGPGTRLTVT.